Listed below are T cell receptor beta chains from one sample, sequenced in a study of T cell responses to AZD1222 COVID-19 vaccine. TCRdb's table, derived via immunoSEQ multiplex PCR, lists solely in-frame clones and lacks some. The top ten hold 2.5% to 3% of the sample, which has 170,000 or so clones, roughly 90% seen once. The material was peripheral blood, obtained on day 0 of AZD1222 vaccination. The source is an adult in good health. Each CDR3 is given with its conserved first and last residue. A D gene is named only where the DNA matches it firmly. Clone size appears in some rows only: once, few, many, or a class for an expanded clone.

clone_size | j_call | v_call | d_call | cdr3_aa | cdr3_nt
- | TRBJ2-7 | TRBV3-1/TRBV3-2 | - | CASSQVYEQYF | TGTGCCAGCAGCCAAGTCTACGAGCAGTACTTC
- | TRBJ2-7 | TRBV18 | - | CASSPNHEQYF | TGTGCCAGCTCACCCAACCACGAGCAGTACTTC
- | TRBJ2-5 | TRBV14 | - | CASSQYSGPQETQYF | TGTGCCAGCAGCCAGTATAGCGGACCCCAAGAGACCCAGTACTTC
- | TRBJ1-5 | TRBV6-5 | - | CASQEGWGNQPQHF | TGTGCCAGCCAGGAGGGTTGGGGCAATCAGCCCCAGCATTTT
- | TRBJ1-1 | TRBV7-9 | - | CASSSRSGGTEAFF | TGTGCCAGCAGCTCCCGGTCGGGAGGCACTGAAGCTTTCTTT
- | TRBJ1-3 | TRBV3-1/TRBV3-2 | TRBD1 | CASSQEGTGASIYF | TGTGCCAGCAGCCAAGAAGGGACAGGGGCATCCATATATTTT
- | TRBJ2-1 | TRBV5-6 | - | CASSLGLAIEQFF | TGTGCCAGCAGCTTGGGCCTAGCAATTGAGCAGTTCTTC
- | TRBJ1-5 | TRBV28 | - | CASSLLPGRSNQPQHF | TGTGCCAGCAGTTTATTACCAGGTCGCAGCAATCAGCCCCAGCATTTT
- | TRBJ1-2 | TRBV18 | - | CASSPDTNYGYTF | TGTGCCAGCTCACCAGACACTAACTATGGCTACACCTTC
- | TRBJ1-2 | TRBV11-2 | TRBD1 | CASSLDRGRGYGYTF | TGTGCCAGCAGCTTAGATAGGGGGCGCGGCTATGGCTACACCTTC
- | TRBJ2-7 | TRBV5-5 | - | CASSLGTVTIEQYF | TGTGCCAGCAGCTTGGGAACTGTTACGATCGAGCAGTACTTC
- | TRBJ1-5 | TRBV5-1 | - | CASSLNVRGSNQPQHF | TGCGCCAGCAGCTTGAACGTAAGAGGGAGCAATCAGCCCCAGCATTTT
- | TRBJ2-7 | TRBV27 | TRBD2 | CASSSGLAGVEQYF | TGTGCCAGCAGTTCGGGACTAGCGGGAGTCGAGCAGTACTTC
few | TRBJ2-7 | TRBV10-3 | - | CAISESPRAGAYEQYF | TGTGCCATCAGTGAAAGTCCCAGGGCAGGGGCCTACGAGCAGTACTTC
- | TRBJ2-5 | TRBV30 | - | CAWRGGETQYF | TGTGCCTGGAGGGGGGGAGAGACCCAGTACTTC
- | TRBJ1-1 | TRBV9 | - | CASSVASGSDYEAFF | TGTGCCAGCAGCGTAGCCTCCGGATCAGATTATGAAGCTTTCTTT
once | TRBJ1-1 | TRBV5-3 | - | CARSFRRAEAFF | TGTGCCAGAAGCTTCCGACGGGCTGAAGCTTTCTTT
- | TRBJ2-7 | TRBV19 | TRBD2 | CASSSTSGRAYEQYF | TGTGCCAGTAGTAGCACTAGCGGGAGGGCCTACGAGCAGTACTTC
- | TRBJ1-4 | TRBV2 | - | CASRDSPTNEKLFF | TGTGCCAGCAGGGACAGTCCAACTAATGAAAAACTGTTTTTT
- | TRBJ2-6 | TRBV11-2 | TRBD1 | CASSSGQGGLSGANVLTF | TGTGCCAGCAGCTCGGGACAGGGTGGGCTCTCTGGGGCCAACGTCCTGACTTTC
- | TRBJ2-1 | TRBV3-1/TRBV3-2 | TRBD2 | CASSQGWEGMNEQFF | TGTGCCAGCAGCCAAGGTTGGGAGGGGATGAATGAGCAGTTCTTC
- | TRBJ2-3 | TRBV11-2 | - | CASSLRGREVDTQYF | TGTGCCAGCAGCTTACGGGGCAGGGAAGTAGATACGCAGTATTTT
- | TRBJ2-3 | TRBV12-3/TRBV12-4 | - | CASSAQYF | TGTGCCAGCAGTGCGCAGTATTTT
- | TRBJ1-4 | TRBV7-2 | - | CASSHQGGGNEKLFF | TGTGCCAGCAGCCACCAGGGAGGAGGGAATGAAAAACTGTTTTTT
- | TRBJ1-1 | TRBV28 | TRBD1 | CASSFRIGRGPRTEAFF | TGTGCCAGCAGTTTCCGAATCGGGAGGGGGCCACGCACTGAAGCTTTCTTT
once | TRBJ1-2 | TRBV18 | - | CASSPPRRRDYGYTF | TGTGCCAGCTCACCCCCTCGGCGGAGGGACTATGGCTACACCTTC
- | TRBJ1-1 | TRBV12-3/TRBV12-4 | - | CASSLAPNTEAFF | TGTGCCAGCAGTTTGGCCCCGAACACTGAAGCTTTCTTT
- | TRBJ1-6 | TRBV18 | - | CASSPQSGSPLHF | TGTGCCAGCTCACCACAGTCGGGTTCACCCCTCCACTTT
few | TRBJ2-1 | TRBV4-1 | - | CASSPGLDNEQFF | TGCGCCAGCAGCCCGGGACTTGACAATGAGCAGTTCTTC
- | TRBJ2-1 | TRBV5-6 | - | CASRVIGEALYNEQFF | TGTGCCAGCAGGGTGATAGGGGAGGCACTCTACAATGAGCAGTTCTTC
- | TRBJ2-1 | TRBV7-9 | TRBD2 | CASSSDPGLAGVNEQFF | TGTGCCAGCAGCTCCGATCCGGGACTAGCGGGAGTTAATGAGCAGTTCTTC
once | TRBJ2-2 | TRBV11-2 | TRBD2 | CASSSVVAGDGVTGELFF | TGTGCCAGCAGCTCGGTGGTAGCGGGAGACGGGGTCACCGGGGAGCTGTTTTTT
- | TRBJ1-5 | TRBV20-1 | - | CSASAITAGNQPQHF | TGCAGTGCTAGTGCGATAACAGCCGGCAATCAGCCCCAGCATTTT
- | TRBJ2-2 | TRBV6-4 | - | CASSDLIRGNTGELFF | TGTGCCAGCAGTGACTTAATCCGGGGGAACACCGGGGAGCTGTTTTTT
- | TRBJ2-7 | TRBV19 | - | CASSIEGRGIYEQYF | TGTGCCAGTAGTATAGAAGGCAGGGGAATCTACGAGCAGTACTTC
- | TRBJ2-7 | TRBV5-1 | - | CASSDSPYEQYF | TGCGCCAGCAGTGACAGTCCCTACGAGCAGTACTTC
- | TRBJ2-5 | TRBV5-6 | - | CASSSLLSGTGWTQYF | TGTGCCAGCAGCTCCCTCCTTTCGGGGACTGGATGGACCCAGTACTTC